These T cell receptor beta chains were read from a single sample in a study of blood T cell repertoires in COVID-19. Profiled with immunoSEQ multiplex PCR; TCRdb holds only in-frame clones, not every one. The profile covers some 320,000 clones, with about 92% appearing a single time and around 2.7% taken by the ten largest. What was sequenced was PBMCs or T cells enriched from blood (not recorded which). These receptor sequences come from a man between 60 and 75 years old who had recovered from COVID-19. The CDR3 runs from the conserved cysteine through the conserved F or W. A D gene is named only where the DNA matches it firmly. Only some rows state a clone size, as once, few, many or a class for expanded clones.

len	v_gene	abundance	d_gene	j_gene	CDR3aa	CDR3nt
18	TRBV7-9	-	-	TRBJ1-1	CASSANREWAGVNTEAFF	TGTGCCAGCAGCGCGAATAGGGAGTGGGCAGGGGTAAACACTGAAGCTTTCTTT
13	TRBV10-3	once	TRBD1	TRBJ1-2	CAITRTGGRGYTF	TGTGCCATCACCCGGACAGGGGGCCGGGGCTACACCTTC
20	TRBV19	-	TRBD2	TRBJ2-7	CASSILGGAKGLAAAYEQYF	TGTGCCAGTAGTATTCTCGGTGGGGCCAAGGGACTAGCGGCCGCCTACGAGCAGTACTTC
13	TRBV5-5	-	TRBD1	TRBJ1-1	CASSRGTATEAFF	TGTGCCAGCAGCAGGGGGACAGCCACTGAAGCTTTCTTT
14	TRBV7-2	-	TRBD2	TRBJ2-7	CASSHGIAGVEQYF	TGTGCCAGCAGCCACGGTATAGCGGGGGTCGAGCAGTACTTC
14	TRBV5-1	once	TRBD1	TRBJ1-1	CASSWTGGGTEAFF	TGCGCCAGCAGCTGGACAGGCGGAGGCACTGAAGCTTTCTTT
15	TRBV5-1	-	TRBD1	TRBJ2-7	CASSSGQGNSYEQYF	TGCGCCAGCAGCTCGGGACAGGGAAATTCCTACGAGCAGTACTTC
15	TRBV9	-	-	TRBJ2-2	CASSTGIANTGELFF	TGTGCCAGCAGCACGGGAATCGCGAACACCGGGGAGCTGTTTTTT
18	TRBV24-1	-	TRBD2	TRBJ2-1	CATASGLAGGWSYNEQFF	TGTGCCACCGCCTCGGGACTAGCGGGAGGGTGGTCCTACAATGAGCAGTTCTTC
11	TRBV2	-	-	TRBJ1-2	CASSSTGGYTF	TGTGCCAGCAGTAGTACAGGGGGCTACACCTTC
12	TRBV2	-	-	TRBJ2-7	CASRPQGTGQYF	TGTGCCAGCAGACCCCAGGGGACCGGGCAGTACTTC
16	TRBV2	-	-	TRBJ2-7	CASSGLGDKVAYEQYF	TGTGCCAGCAGTGGCCTTGGGGACAAGGTGGCCTACGAGCAGTACTTC
13	TRBV7-3	-	-	TRBJ1-1	CASKVDRFTEAFF	TGTGCCAGCAAGGTGGACAGATTCACTGAAGCTTTCTTT
15	TRBV3-1/TRBV3-2	-	TRBD1	TRBJ1-2	CASSRGQGDNYGYTF	TGTGCCAGCAGCCGCGGACAGGGGGACAACTATGGCTACACCTTC
17	TRBV4-2	-	TRBD2	TRBJ2-1	CASSQDRRTSGYNEQFF	TGTGCCAGCAGCCAAGATCGAAGAACTAGCGGGTACAATGAGCAGTTCTTC
14	TRBV5-1	-	TRBD1	TRBJ1-2	CASSLDRGEGGYTF	TGCGCCAGCAGCTTGGACAGGGGGGAAGGTGGCTACACCTTC
18	TRBV18	-	-	TRBJ2-1	CASSPRIQSYRDYNEQFF	TGTGCCAGCTCACCACGGATCCAGTCATACAGGGACTACAATGAGCAGTTCTTC
12	TRBV7-2	-	-	TRBJ2-7	CASSSKRQEQYF	TGTGCCAGCAGCTCCAAACGACAAGAGCAGTACTTC
17	TRBV7-8	-	-	TRBJ1-5	CASSSDRRRLSEQPQHF	TGTGCCAGCAGCTCCGATCGGAGACGGCTTAGTGAACAGCCCCAGCATTTT
14	TRBV5-4	-	-	TRBJ1-1	CASSLAAGATEAFF	TGTGCCAGCAGCTTGGCCGCAGGGGCCACTGAAGCTTTCTTT
12	TRBV6-5	-	-	TRBJ2-7	CASTGSSYEQYF	TGTGCCAGCACGGGGAGCTCCTACGAGCAGTACTTC
16	TRBV9	-	-	TRBJ1-1	CASSVSGLPLDTEAFF	TGTGCCAGCAGCGTATCAGGGTTGCCCCTCGACACTGAAGCTTTCTTT
16	TRBV5-6	-	TRBD1	TRBJ1-4	CASSLYRGLRDEKLFF	TGTGCCAGCAGCCTTTACAGGGGCCTGCGGGATGAAAAACTGTTTTTT
15	TRBV27	once	-	TRBJ1-3	CASSLRGTAGNTIYF	TGTGCCAGCAGTTTGCGAGGAACTGCTGGAAACACCATATATTTT
16	TRBV5-1	once	TRBD2	TRBJ2-7	CASSPGPSGSSYEQYF	TGCGCCAGCAGCCCAGGCCCAAGCGGGAGCTCCTACGAGCAGTACTTC
14	TRBV7-9	-	-	TRBJ1-1	CASQISNGNTEAFF	TGTGCCAGCCAGATCTCAAATGGGAACACTGAAGCTTTCTTT
15	TRBV27	-	TRBD1	TRBJ2-5	CASSTDRGPQETQYF	TGTGCCAGCAGTACGGACAGGGGGCCCCAAGAGACCCAGTACTTC
14	TRBV7-8	-	-	TRBJ1-6	CASRQAQYNSPLHF	TGTGCCAGCAGACAGGCACAGTATAATTCACCCCTCCACTTT
15	TRBV9	once	-	TRBJ2-6	CASSWARAGANVLTF	TGTGCCAGCTCCTGGGCCAGGGCTGGGGCCAACGTCCTGACTTTC
14	TRBV9	-	-	TRBJ1-6	CASSVLGENSPLHF	TGTGCCAGCAGCGTCCTAGGGGAAAATTCACCCCTCCACTTT
15	TRBV6-5	-	TRBD1	TRBJ2-1	CASRTEGQIYNEQFF	TGTGCCAGCAGAACAGAGGGACAGATCTACAATGAGCAGTTCTTC
12	TRBV7-3	once	-	TRBJ2-2	CATTEGPGELFF	TGTGCCACCACAGAGGGCCCCGGGGAGCTGTTTTTT
12	TRBV7-9	-	-	TRBJ2-3	CASSPPGDTQYF	TGTGCCAGCAGTCCCCCGGGAGATACGCAGTATTTT
13	TRBV12-3/TRBV12-4	-	-	TRBJ2-2	CASSLMGPGELFF	TGTGCCAGCAGTTTGATGGGGCCCGGGGAGCTGTTTTTT
14	TRBV7-6	-	TRBD2	TRBJ2-3	CASSLGLAADTQYF	TGTGCCAGCAGCTTAGGACTAGCGGCAGATACGCAGTATTTT
15	TRBV30	-	-	TRBJ1-1	CAWSLTGHEDTEAFF	TGTGCCTGGAGTTTGACAGGTCATGAGGACACTGAAGCTTTCTTT
14	TRBV28	-	-	TRBJ1-1	CASSTSFGNTEAFF	TGTGCCAGCAGTACCAGTTTTGGGAACACTGAAGCTTTCTTT
14	TRBV7-9	few	-	TRBJ1-1	CASSRSGGNTEAFF	TGTGCCAGCAGCCGCTCCGGGGGAAACACTGAAGCTTTCTTT
14	TRBV11-2	-	-	TRBJ1-5	CASSLSPGVQPQHF	TGTGCCAGCAGCTTAAGTCCAGGGGTCCAGCCCCAGCATTTT
12	TRBV7-2	-	-	TRBJ2-3	CASSLYTDTQYF	TGTGCCAGCAGCCTTTACACAGATACGCAGTATTTT
16	TRBV19	-	-	TRBJ2-1	CASSIEPSASYNEQFF	TGTGCCAGTAGTATAGAGCCTAGCGCTTCCTACAATGAGCAGTTCTTC
14	TRBV5-1	-	-	TRBJ1-1	CASSRGTVVTEAFF	TGCGCCAGCAGCCGGGGGACGGTAGTCACTGAAGCTTTCTTT
14	TRBV6-5	few	-	TRBJ2-3	CASRGGGTRNTQYF	TGTGCCAGCAGGGGAGGAGGTACCCGTAATACGCAGTATTTT
15	TRBV19	-	TRBD1	TRBJ1-3	CASSETGGSGNTIYF	TGTGCCAGTAGTGAAACAGGGGGTAGTGGAAACACCATATATTTT
14	TRBV6-5	once	TRBD1	TRBJ1-4	CASRTQGAPEKLFF	TGTGCCAGCAGAACTCAGGGGGCCCCTGAAAAACTGTTTTTT
14	TRBV7-2	-	TRBD2	TRBJ2-7	CASSLSAGGHEQYF	TGTGCCAGCAGCTTAAGCGCGGGGGGGCACGAGCAGTACTTC